The 14 T cell receptor beta chains given below trace back to one sample, sequenced in a study of shared clonotypes between healthy human individuals. Terminally differentiated effector memory CD45RA+ cells were excluded by CCR7 positive selection of CD45RO-negative cells. The data were produced by immunoSEQ multiplex PCR, yet TCRdb's version contains in-frame clones alone and is incomplete. Of about 580,000 clones listed, roughly 98% were seen once; the top ten hold roughly 0.29%. Source material: naive CD8+ T cells sorted from blood. The receptor set was obtained from a man aged 30 to 45 in good health.

The chain is built from TRBV10-1 and TRBJ2-1; D call uncertain. The length of the CDR3 is 13 residues. Trimming cost V 2 bases and J 6 bases, with 8 bases left between them. The germline V gene has CDR1 WNHNN and CDR2 SYGVQD (reference sequence). CDR3 coding DNA: TGCGCCAGCAGTGAGGGTTTAGGCAATGAGCAGTTCTTC. It encodes CASSEGLGNEQFF.

This clone was counted once. The rearrangement joins TRBV7-2 to TRBJ2-1, with 8 bases that match TRBD2. The CDR3 runs to 17 residues. The germline gives CDR1 SGHTA, CDR2 FQGNSA. V lost 2 bases, J lost 2 bases, and 8 bases stayed unmatched. CDR3 loop: CASSLLAGPGPYNEQFF. CDR3 in DNA: TGTGCCAGCAGCTTATTAGCGGGGCCTGGCCCCTACAATGAGCAGTTCTTC.

The chain links TRBV15 to TRBJ2-7; 7 bases fit TRBD1. J was trimmed by 3 bases and V by 4 bases; bases with no gene match: 6. The CDR3 consists of 14 residues. Per germline, CDR1 LNHNV and CDR2 YYDKDF (reference sequence). The CDR3 spells CATSTDRRNYEQYF. The DNA for the CDR3 is TGTGCCACCAGCACGGACAGGAGGAACTACGAGCAGTACTTC.

The CDR3, as DNA: TGTGCCAGCAGTGAAGCTGCGTCCTCATTGAACACTGAAGCTTTCTTT. Encoded protein: CASSEAASSLNTEAFF. V is TRBV6-1 and J is TRBJ1-1; D is uncertain. The CDR3 sequence is 16 residues long. Between the trimmed V and J ends, which lost 0 bases and 0 bases, there was a span of 11 bases. CDR1 MNHNS and CDR2 SASEGT come from the germline V gene.

The genes are TRBV4-1 and TRBJ1-2; no clear D. CDR1 and CDR2 (germline): MGHRA, YSYEKL. The CDR3 runs to 15 residues. The ends were cut back, 0 bases at V and 2 bases at J, with 10 bases in the middle. This chain's CDR3 is CASSQDQDGNYGYTF. The CDR3 DNA follows: TGCGCCAGCAGCCAAGATCAGGACGGAAACTATGGCTACACCTTC.

J is TRBJ2-1 and V is TRBV18; D tentatively fits TRBD1 or TRBD2 (5 bases each). Germline CDR1 and CDR2: KGHSH and LQKENI. V was shortened by 5 bases and J by 3 bases, with 11 bases between the two germline ends. The CDR3 sequence is 14 residues long. CDR3 protein: CASSGTENYNEQFF. CDR3 nucleotide sequence: TGTGCCAGCTCAGGGACGGAAAACTACAATGAGCAGTTCTTC.

The chain has TRBV2 and TRBJ2-1; D unclear. The CDR3 extends over 13 amino acids. Looked up from germline, CDR1 is SNHLY and CDR2 is FYNNEI. Between the trimmed V and J ends, which lost 4 bases and 4 bases, there was a span of 8 bases. Written as DNA, the CDR3 is TGTGCCAGCAGTGGGGGTGGATACAATGAGCAGTTCTTC. It yields the protein CASSGGGYNEQFF.

The chain is built from TRBV27 and TRBJ2-1; no definite D call. Trimming left V 3 bases short and J 4 bases short, with 16 bases between. CDR1 is MNHEY, CDR2 SMNVEV, per germline (reference sequence). The CDR3 runs 16 residues. The CDR3 DNA reads as TGTGCCAGCAGTTTTTTGGGCGCGCACTTATACAATGAGCAGTTCTTC. Its translation: CASSFLGAHLYNEQFF.

The CDR3 bases are TGTGCCAGCAGCTTTTCTAGGTTCTACGAGCAGTACTTC. This translates into CASSFSRFYEQYF. V usage is TRBV7-2 and J usage is TRBJ2-7, with no clear D. CDR3 length equals 13 residues. CDR1 and CDR2 (germline): SGHTA, FQGNSA. V dropped 3 bases and J dropped 3 bases, with 9 bases sitting between them. The variable domain in full, with the rest retrieved from reference TRBV7-2 and TRBJ2-7, is GAGVSQSPSNKVTEKGKDVELRCDPISGHTALYWYRQSLGQGLEFLIYFQGNSAPDKSGLPSDRFSAERTGGSVSTLTIQRTQQEDSAVYLCASSFSRFYEQYFGPGTRLTVT.

V and J are TRBV7-2 and TRBJ2-7; 10 nucleotides match TRBD1. V was pared by 5 bases and J by 0 bases, with 4 bases of the junction left unmatched. Looked up from germline, CDR1 is SGHTA and CDR2 is FQGNSA. The CDR3 is made up of 15 amino acids. For the CDR3, the DNA is TGTGCCAGCAGCCAGGACAGGGGGAGCTCCTACGAGCAGTACTTC. Residues: CASSQDRGSSYEQYF.

The CDR3 loop is CASSLLGVLNEQFF. The CDR3 DNA reads as TGTGCCAGCAGTTTATTGGGGGTTCTTAATGAGCAGTTCTTC. The chain has TRBV28 and TRBJ2-1; TRBD1 or TRBD2 may be the D gene (5 bases each). The CDR3 length is 14 residues. The germline gives CDR1 MDHEN, CDR2 SYDVKM. Trimming pared 1 base from V and 7 bases from J, leaving 11 bases between.

J is TRBJ1-1 and V is TRBV27, with D unclear. Trimming removed 0 bases at V and 5 bases at J, with 10 bases between. Per germline, CDR1 MNHEY and CDR2 SMNVEV (reference sequence). This CDR3 is 14 amino acids long. The CDR3 loop reads CASSLSRGRTEAFF. DNA of the CDR3: TGTGCCAGCAGTTTATCTCGGGGTCGGACTGAAGCTTTCTTT.

The V gene is TRBV27, the J gene TRBJ2-3, with 9 nucleotides matching TRBD2. The CDR3 spans 17 residues. Germline lookup yields CDR1 MNHEY and CDR2 SMNVEV (reference sequence). J gave up 4 bases and V 5 bases, and 13 bases lay outside the gene matches. CDR3 sequence (DNA): TGTGCCAGCAGTCCCTCCCTAGCGGGATTGTTCGCAGATACGCAGTATTTT. Protein product: CASSPSLAGLFADTQYF.

V usage is TRBV15 and J usage is TRBJ2-3; no clear D gene. Between the trimmed V and J ends, which lost 0 bases and 5 bases, there was a span of 15 bases. This CDR3 has 16 amino acids. Germline loops: CDR1 LNHNV, CDR2 YYDKDF (reference sequence). DNA of the CDR3: TGTGCCACCAGCAGAGATCTGGTGGGTTCCAGAGATACGCAGTATTTT. Residues: CATSRDLVGSRDTQYF.